This section outlines one T cell receptor beta chain sequence together with its context. The CDR3 sequence is 15 residues long. V dropped 3 bases and J dropped 1; count of bases not matched to a gene: 2. Germline CDR1 reads LGHNA; CDR2 reads YSLEER. The data were obtained in a study of blood T cell repertoires in COVID-19. Looking at the study overall: Both acute and convalescent COVID-19 samples were obtained from the United States, Italy and Spain.

In the original processing: Counts of nucleated cells, estimated from reference gene primer amplification, were obtained. Using immunoSEQ multiplex PCR, the repertoire was profiled, and TCRdb retains in-frame clones only, with some absent. V and J calls plus clone size are reproduced from that table; the DNA served to infer D and trimming. The sample consists of under 350,000 clones, roughly 80% of them appearing once. Input material: peripheral blood. The chain couples TRBV4-3 to TRBJ2-2; 7 bases match TRBD2. This TCR derives from a woman between 50 and 59 years old who had recovered from COVID-19. This CDR3 reads CASSQTGGNTGELFF. The CDR3, as DNA: TGCGCCAGCAGCCAGACGGGGGGGAACACCGGGGAGCTGTTTTTT.